This TCR beta chain was identified in a study of blood T cell repertoires in COVID-19. Study summary: Samples taken during acute and convalescent COVID-19 were collected in the United States, Italy and Spain.

Between the trimmed V and J ends, which lost 4 bases and 6 bases, there was a span of 18 bases. In germline, CDR1 is ENHRY, CDR2 SYGVKD. The CDR3 contains 15 residues. Here immunoSEQ multiplex PCR was the method, and the copy in TCRdb shows in-frame clones only, minus some. Among around 300,000 clones listed, 80% to 95% were seen once. The receptor comes from a woman aged 30 to 39 with COVID-19, enrolled during active disease. V usage is TRBV10-3 and J usage is TRBJ1-2; D remains unclear. Sequencing was carried out using peripheral blood. The CDR3 DNA is TGTGCCATCAGTGCACCGCCCACTAAGGAGGATGGCTACACCTTC. It codes for CAISAPPTKEDGYTF.